These 22 T cell receptor beta chains were sequenced from one sample in a study of T cell responses to AZD1222 COVID-19 vaccine. Clones were read by immunoSEQ multiplex PCR, and TCRdb kept only the in-frame ones, dropping some. The sample records tens of thousands of clones, 83% being singletons. The sequencing used peripheral blood, collected on day 0 of AZD1222 vaccination. These TCRs come from an adult in good health.

The chain combines TRBV29-1 with TRBJ2-1, with D possibly being TRBD1 (6 bases). CDR1 is SQVTM and CDR2 is ANQGSEA in the germline V gene. The V end lost 4 bases, the J end lost 2 bases, and 15 bases lay between the germline ends. The CDR3 has 15 amino acids. The CDR3 DNA reads TGCAGCGTTGGGTCTGACAGGAACGCCTACAATGAGCAGTTCTTC. Encoded protein: CSVGSDRNAYNEQFF.

This chain connects TRBV10-3 to TRBJ2-3; no firm D call. V was shortened by 0 bases and J by 6 bases, with 10 bases between the two germline ends. This CDR3 is 14 amino acids long. Germline lookup yields CDR1 ENHRY and CDR2 SYGVKD. The CDR3, as DNA: TGTGCCATCAGTGAGTCTGAGGTATTGGATACGCAGTATTTT. This gives the protein CAISESEVLDTQYF.

V and J are TRBV10-1 and TRBJ1-1, with D possibly matching TRBD1 (5 bases). Germline CDR1 WNHNN, CDR2 SYGVQD (reference sequence). V was clipped by 6 bases and J by 0 bases, with 8 bases between them. The CDR3 totals 13 residues. CDR3 sequence reads: CASSQGLNTEAFF. In DNA form, the CDR3 reads TGCGCCAGCAGCCAGGGTTTGAACACTGAAGCTTTCTTT.

This clone was seen only a few times. This chain uses TRBV7-2 with TRBJ2-7, with 7 bases lining up with TRBD2. The CDR3 length is 14 residues. The V and J ends lost 2 bases and 0 bases, in that order; junction bases with no gene match: 1. The germline gives CDR1 SGHTA, CDR2 FQGNSA. Here the CDR3 reads CASSLRDYSYEQYF. CDR3 nucleotides: TGTGCCAGCAGCTTAAGGGACTACTCCTACGAGCAGTACTTC.

V gene TRBV19 combines with J gene TRBJ2-7; 9 bases match TRBD1. The CDR3 totals 14 residues. CDR1 and CDR2 from the germline V gene are LNHDA and SQIVND (reference sequence). Germline trimming cut 7 bases from V and 3 bases from J; bases unmatched to any gene: 7. Here the CDR3 reads CASTPGQGIYEQYF. The CDR3 DNA reads TGTGCCAGTACCCCGGGACAGGGAATCTACGAGCAGTACTTC.

As DNA, the CDR3 is TGTGCCAGTAGTATAGGGAACGGGGATACGCAGTATTTT. This codes for CASSIGNGDTQYF. The genes are TRBV19 and TRBJ2-3; no clear D gene. V lost 1 base and J 6 bases, leaving 8 bases between the germline ends. This CDR3 has 13 amino acids. Looked up from germline, CDR1 is LNHDA and CDR2 is SQIVND (reference sequence). The complete variable domain, with remaining parts taken from reference TRBV19 and TRBJ2-3, reads DGGITQSPKYLFRKEGQNVTLSCEQNLNHDAMYWYRQDPGQGLRLIYYSQIVNDFQKGDIAEGYSVSREKKESFPLTVTSAQKNPTAFYLCASSIGNGDTQYFGPGTRLTVL.

V is TRBV9 and J is TRBJ1-1; D ambiguous. The germline CDR1 and CDR2 sequences are SGDLS and YYNGEE. Deletions cut 4 bases from V and 5 bases from J, with 15 bases between. The CDR3 contains 14 residues. CDR3 in amino acids: CASSPQHTWTEAFF. The CDR3 nucleotides are TGTGCCAGCAGCCCACAACACACGTGGACTGAAGCTTTCTTT.

This sequence joins TRBV7-9 and TRBJ2-1, with D possibly TRBD2 on 5 matching bases. Germline V gene data show CDR1 as SEHNR and CDR2 as FQNEAQ (reference sequence). The V and J ends lost 0 bases and 12 bases respectively, with 15 bases between them. The length of the CDR3 is 14 residues. CDR3 region: CASSLAGALIGQFF. As DNA, the CDR3 is TGTGCCAGCAGCTTAGCGGGAGCCCTAATCGGGCAGTTCTTC.

The chain is built from TRBV5-1 and TRBJ1-2, with a tentative D call TRBD1 (6 bases). CDR3 length: 13 amino acids. Germline V CDR1 and CDR2: SGHRS, YFSETQ. Trimming removed 4 bases at V and 4 bases at J, with 11 bases between. The chain's CDR3 is CASSMDSFYGYTF. CDR3 DNA sequence: TGCGCCAGCAGCATGGACAGCTTCTATGGCTACACCTTC.

This clone appeared once. The chain has TRBV18 and TRBJ1-1; no reliable D call. CDR1 is KGHSH, CDR2 LQKENI, per germline. With 3 bases removed from V and 0 bases from J, the gap between germline ends came to 8 bases. This CDR3 is built from 14 residues. The CDR3 DNA is TGTGCCAGCTCACCCACAGCCTTGAACACTGAAGCTTTCTTT. Translating it yields CASSPTALNTEAFF.

A note on this clone: At the DNA level, this CDR3 is encoded by other sequences in the same sample as well. This chain uses TRBV2 with TRBJ1-3; D gene uncertain. CDR1 and CDR2 (germline): SNHLY, FYNNEI. The CDR3 consists of 14 residues. The ends were cut back, 3 bases at V and 2 bases at J, with 8 bases in the middle. The CDR3 reads CASSEGRAGNTIYF. The CDR3 DNA reads as TGTGCCAGCAGTGAGGGTAGGGCTGGAAACACCATATATTTT.

The V call is TRBV27, the J call TRBJ2-6; the D call may be TRBD1 or TRBD2 (5 bases each). Trimming removed 7 bases at V and 4 bases at J, with 17 bases between. There are 16 residues in the CDR3. Germline CDR1 MNHEY, CDR2 SMNVEV (reference sequence). CDR3: CASMRNPGAGANVLTF. The CDR3 DNA follows: TGTGCCAGCATGAGGAACCCCGGGGCCGGGGCCAACGTCCTGACTTTC.

The chain joins TRBV28 to TRBJ2-2; no reliable D call. The CDR3 has 17 amino acids. With 4 bases removed from V and 0 bases from J, the gap between germline ends came to 15 bases. The germline CDR1 and CDR2 sequences are MDHEN and SYDVKM. CDR3 DNA sequence: TGTGCCAGCAGTTCTCGTCCAACTTTTCCGAACACCGGGGAGCTGTTTTTT. Protein sequence: CASSSRPTFPNTGELFF.

The sample holds a few counts of this clone. This rearrangement joins TRBV7-3 to TRBJ2-2; perhaps TRBD2 as D (6 bases). Trimming cost V 3 bases and J 0 bases, with 11 bases left between them. There are 16 residues in the CDR3. Germline CDR1 is SGHTA and CDR2 is FQGTGA. The CDR3: CASSLLGGTNTGELFF. As DNA, the CDR3 is TGTGCCAGCAGCTTGTTGGGCGGGACGAACACCGGGGAGCTGTTTTTT.

The chain carries TRBV2 and TRBJ2-2; the D gene is possibly TRBD1 (6 bases). The germline V gene encodes CDR1 SNHLY and CDR2 FYNNEI. V dropped 3 bases and J dropped 5 bases, with 13 bases sitting between them. The CDR3 consists of 15 residues. CDR3 coding DNA: TGTGCCAGCAGTGATTCCAGGGGTGGGACCGGGGAGCTGTTTTTT. It translates to CASSDSRGGTGELFF. Combining the CDR3 with reference TRBV2 and TRBJ2-2 gives the whole variable domain EPEVTQTPSHQVTQMGQEVILRCVPISNHLYFYWYRQILGQKVEFLVSFYNNEISEKSEIFDDQFSVERPDGSNFTLKIRSTKLEDSAMYFCASSDSRGGTGELFFGEGSRLTVL.

This sequence joins TRBV7-9 and TRBJ2-1; no clear D gene. This CDR3 comprises 12 residues. Germline-derived CDR1 and CDR2 are SEHNR and FQNEAQ (reference sequence). The V end was cut by 4 bases, the J end by 9 bases, with 10 bases between. CDR3 nucleotides: TGTGCCAGCAGCTCCCTGGGTCGTGAGCAGTTCTTC. Its translation is CASSSLGREQFF.

The chain has TRBV4-1 and TRBJ2-5, with D perhaps TRBD2 (5 bases). The CDR3 has 14 amino acids. Germline V CDR1 and CDR2: MGHRA, YSYEKL. The ends were cut back, 6 bases at V and 3 bases at J, with 14 bases in the middle. Written as DNA, the CDR3 is TGCGCCAGCAGTCAATCCCCGGAGGAAGAGACCCAGTACTTC. Residues: CASSQSPEEETQYF.

The gene calls are TRBV30 and TRBJ1-6; D not certain. The CDR3 is 12 amino acids. Germline assignment: CDR1 GTSNPN and CDR2 SVGIG (reference sequence). The ends were cut back, 1 base at V and 10 bases at J, with 8 bases in the middle. The CDR3 protein is CAWSDRLSPLHF. CDR3 in DNA: TGTGCCTGGAGTGATCGGCTATCACCCCTCCACTTT.

The genes are TRBV29-1 and TRBJ1-3, with D unclear. V was clipped by 4 bases and J by 0 bases, with 7 bases between them. The CDR3 is made up of 13 amino acids. Germline assignment: CDR1 SQVTM and CDR2 ANQGSEA. CDR3 sequence (DNA): TGCAGCGTTGTTCGGGACTCTGGAAACACCATATATTTT. It translates to CSVVRDSGNTIYF.

The sample holds a few counts of this clone. The genes are TRBV30 and TRBJ1-6; D gene uncertain. This CDR3 spans 15 amino acids. Deletions cut 1 base from V and 1 base from J, with 8 bases between. CDR1 and CDR2 from the germline V gene are GTSNPN and SVGIG (reference sequence). The CDR3 is CAWSAGTSYNSPLHF. Here the CDR3 DNA reads TGTGCCTGGAGTGCGGGAACATCCTATAATTCACCCCTCCACTTT.

The chain joins TRBV30 to TRBJ1-2; 9 positions match TRBD1. Trimming took 2 bases from V and 7 from J; bases not matched to a gene: 2. Looked up from germline, CDR1 is GTSNPN and CDR2 is SVGIG (reference sequence). There are 12 residues in the CDR3. CDR3 region: CAWSLQGAGYTF. DNA for the CDR3: TGTGCCTGGAGTTTACAGGGGGCTGGCTACACCTTC.

The chain is built from TRBV4-1 and TRBJ2-1; D unclear. V was shortened by 4 bases and J by 4 bases, with 14 bases between the two germline ends. Looked up from germline, CDR1 is MGHRA and CDR2 is YSYEKL. The length of the CDR3 is 15 residues. This CDR3 reads CASSLGVVGYNEQFF. CDR3 bases: TGCGCCAGCAGCCTGGGCGTAGTGGGTTACAATGAGCAGTTCTTC.